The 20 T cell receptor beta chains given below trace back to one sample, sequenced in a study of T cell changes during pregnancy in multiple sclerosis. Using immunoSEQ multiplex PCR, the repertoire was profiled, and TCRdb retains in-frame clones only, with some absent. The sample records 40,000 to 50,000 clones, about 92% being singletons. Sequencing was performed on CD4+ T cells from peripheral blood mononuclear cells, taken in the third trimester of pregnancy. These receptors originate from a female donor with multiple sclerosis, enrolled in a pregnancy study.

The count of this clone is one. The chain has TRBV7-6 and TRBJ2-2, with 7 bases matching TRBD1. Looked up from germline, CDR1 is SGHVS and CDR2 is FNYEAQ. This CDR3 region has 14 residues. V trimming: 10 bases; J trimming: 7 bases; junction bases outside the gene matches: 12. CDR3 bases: TGTGCCATACAAGGGGGCTCCCTGAGCGGGGAGCTGTTTTTT. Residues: CAIQGGSLSGELFF. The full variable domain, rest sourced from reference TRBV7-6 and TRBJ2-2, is GAGVSQSPRYKVTKRGQDVALRCDPISGHVSLYWYRQALGQGPEFLTYFNYEAQQDKSGLPNDRFSAERPEGSISTLTIQRTEQRDSAMYRCAIQGGSLSGELFFGEGSRLTVL.

The DNA for the CDR3 is TGTGCCAGCAGCTCCCGGGACAGGGGGAGCGAGCAGTACTTC. It yields the protein CASSSRDRGSEQYF. The genes are TRBV7-2 and TRBJ2-7, with 11 positions matching TRBD1. With 4 bases clipped from V and 6 bases from J, the junction kept 5 bases outside the gene matches. Germline CDR1 and CDR2: SGHTA and FQGNSA. The CDR3 is 14 amino acids.

The CDR3 coding sequence is TGTGCCAGCACCCAATCCGGGACAGTGGAAGCTTTCTTT. As protein: CASTQSGTVEAFF. The J gene is TRBJ1-1, the V gene TRBV2; 7 positions agree with TRBD1. The CDR3 covers 13 residues. Germline values: CDR1 SNHLY, CDR2 FYNNEI. Trimming took 7 bases from V and 8 from J; bases not matched to a gene: 10.

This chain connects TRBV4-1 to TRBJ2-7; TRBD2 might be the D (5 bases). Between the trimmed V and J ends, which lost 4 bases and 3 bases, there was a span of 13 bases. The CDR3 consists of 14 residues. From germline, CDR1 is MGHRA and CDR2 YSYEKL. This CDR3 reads CASSPGLRIYEQYF. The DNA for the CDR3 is TGCGCCAGCAGCCCCGGACTGCGTATCTACGAGCAGTACTTC.

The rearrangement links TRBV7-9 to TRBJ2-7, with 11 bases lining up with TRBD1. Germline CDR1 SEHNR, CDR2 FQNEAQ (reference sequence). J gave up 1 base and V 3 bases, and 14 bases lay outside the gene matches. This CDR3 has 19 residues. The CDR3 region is CASSFFARDRGMGSYEQYF. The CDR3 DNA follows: TGTGCCAGCAGCTTTTTCGCTCGGGACAGGGGGATGGGATCCTACGAGCAGTACTTC.

CDR3 protein: CASSSRQGRGYTF. The CDR3 DNA reads TGTGCCAGCAGCTCTCGACAGGGACGCGGCTACACCTTC. The chain joins TRBV13 to TRBJ1-2; 7 bases fit TRBD1. CDR1 is PRHDT, CDR2 FYEKMQ, per germline (reference sequence). After removal of 4 bases from V and 8 bases from J, the junction contained 7 bases not matched to a gene. The CDR3 runs to 13 residues.

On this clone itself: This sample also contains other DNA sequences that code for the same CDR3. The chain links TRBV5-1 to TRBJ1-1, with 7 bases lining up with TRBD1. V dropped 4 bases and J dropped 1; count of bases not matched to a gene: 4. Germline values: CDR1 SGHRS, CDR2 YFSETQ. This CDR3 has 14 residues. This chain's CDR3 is CASSTQGGNTEAFF. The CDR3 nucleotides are TGCGCCAGCAGCACCCAGGGGGGGAACACTGAAGCTTTCTTT.

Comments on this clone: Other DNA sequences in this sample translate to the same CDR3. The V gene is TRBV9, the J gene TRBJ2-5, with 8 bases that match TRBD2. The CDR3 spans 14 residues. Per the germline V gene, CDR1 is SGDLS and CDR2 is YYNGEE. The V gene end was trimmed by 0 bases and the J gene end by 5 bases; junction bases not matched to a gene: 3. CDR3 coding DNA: TGTGCCAGCAGCGTAGCGGGGGGGCAGGAGACCCAGTACTTC. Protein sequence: CASSVAGGQETQYF. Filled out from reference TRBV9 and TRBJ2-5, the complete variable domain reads DSGVTQTPKHLITATGQRVTLRCSPRSGDLSVYWYQQSLDQGLQFLIQYYNGEERAKGNILERFSAQQFPDLHSELNLSSLELGDSALYFCASSVAGGQETQYFGPGTRLLVL.

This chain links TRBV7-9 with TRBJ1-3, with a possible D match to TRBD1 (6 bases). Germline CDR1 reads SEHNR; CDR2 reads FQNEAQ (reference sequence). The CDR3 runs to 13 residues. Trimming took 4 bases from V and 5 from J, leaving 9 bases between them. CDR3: CASSSDRRNTIYF. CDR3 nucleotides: TGTGCCAGCAGCTCGGACAGAAGAAACACCATATATTTT.

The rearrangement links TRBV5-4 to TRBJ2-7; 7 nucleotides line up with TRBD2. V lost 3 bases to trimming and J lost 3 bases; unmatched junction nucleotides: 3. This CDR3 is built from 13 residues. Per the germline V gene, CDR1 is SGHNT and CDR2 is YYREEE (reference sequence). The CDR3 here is CASSWSGVYEQYF. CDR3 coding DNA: TGTGCCAGCAGCTGGAGCGGGGTCTACGAGCAGTACTTC.

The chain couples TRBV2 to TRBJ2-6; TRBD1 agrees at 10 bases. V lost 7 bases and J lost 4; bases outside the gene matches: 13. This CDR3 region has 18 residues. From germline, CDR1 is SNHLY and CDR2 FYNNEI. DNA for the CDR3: TGTGCCAGCACCCAGGCGACAGGGGGCTTGTTGGGGGCCAACGTCCTGACTTTC. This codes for CASTQATGGLLGANVLTF.

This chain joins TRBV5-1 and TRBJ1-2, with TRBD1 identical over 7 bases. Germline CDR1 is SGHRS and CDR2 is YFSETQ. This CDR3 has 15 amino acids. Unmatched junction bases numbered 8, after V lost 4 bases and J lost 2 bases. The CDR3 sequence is CASSPGQLINYGYTF. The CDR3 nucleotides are TGCGCCAGCAGCCCGGGACAGCTGATAAACTATGGCTACACCTTC.

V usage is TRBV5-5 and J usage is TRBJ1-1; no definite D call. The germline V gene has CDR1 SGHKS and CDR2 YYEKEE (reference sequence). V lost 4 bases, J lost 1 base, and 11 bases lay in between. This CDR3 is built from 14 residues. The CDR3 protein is CASSRADRNTEAFF. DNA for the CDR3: TGTGCCAGCAGCCGAGCCGATAGGAACACTGAAGCTTTCTTT.

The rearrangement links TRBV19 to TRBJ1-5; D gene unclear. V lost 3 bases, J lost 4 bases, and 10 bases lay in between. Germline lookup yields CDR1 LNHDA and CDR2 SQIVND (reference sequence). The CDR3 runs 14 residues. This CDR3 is CASSIEAANQPQHF. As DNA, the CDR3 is TGTGCCAGTAGTATTGAGGCAGCAAATCAGCCCCAGCATTTT.

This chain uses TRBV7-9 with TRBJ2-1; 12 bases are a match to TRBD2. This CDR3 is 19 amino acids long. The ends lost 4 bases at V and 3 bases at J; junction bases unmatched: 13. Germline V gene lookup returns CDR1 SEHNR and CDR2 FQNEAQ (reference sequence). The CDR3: CASSSPLAGGRGHYNEQFF. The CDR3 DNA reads TGTGCCAGCAGCTCACCACTAGCGGGAGGTCGGGGACACTACAATGAGCAGTTCTTC.

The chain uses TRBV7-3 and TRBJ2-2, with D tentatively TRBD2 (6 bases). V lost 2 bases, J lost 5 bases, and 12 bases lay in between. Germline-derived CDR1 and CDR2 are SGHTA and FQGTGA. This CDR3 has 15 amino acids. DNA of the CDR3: TGTGCCAGCAGCTTACAAGCGGGCCCTACCGGGGAGCTGTTTTTT. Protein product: CASSLQAGPTGELFF.

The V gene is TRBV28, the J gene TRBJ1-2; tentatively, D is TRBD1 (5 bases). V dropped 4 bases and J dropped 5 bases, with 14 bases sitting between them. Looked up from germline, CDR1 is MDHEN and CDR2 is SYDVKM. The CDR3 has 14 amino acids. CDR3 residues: CASSSFQGGYGYTF. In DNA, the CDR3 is TGTGCCAGCAGTTCCTTCCAGGGTGGGTATGGCTACACCTTC.

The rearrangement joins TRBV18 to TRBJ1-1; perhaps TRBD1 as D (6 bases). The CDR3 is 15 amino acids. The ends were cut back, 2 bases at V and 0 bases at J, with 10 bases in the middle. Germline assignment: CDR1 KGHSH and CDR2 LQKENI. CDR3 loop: CASSPSGTLNTEAFF. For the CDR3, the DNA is TGTGCCAGCTCACCATCCGGGACATTGAACACTGAAGCTTTCTTT.

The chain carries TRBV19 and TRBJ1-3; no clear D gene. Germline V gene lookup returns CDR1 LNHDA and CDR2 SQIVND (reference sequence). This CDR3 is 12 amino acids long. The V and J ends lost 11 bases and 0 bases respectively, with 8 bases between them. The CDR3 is CASRASGNTIYF. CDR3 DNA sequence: TGTGCCTCGCGAGCCTCTGGAAACACCATATATTTT.

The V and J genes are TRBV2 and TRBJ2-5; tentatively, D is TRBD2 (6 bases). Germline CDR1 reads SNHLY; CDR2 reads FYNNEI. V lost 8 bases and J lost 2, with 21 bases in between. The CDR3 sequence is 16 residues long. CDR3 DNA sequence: TGTGCCAGCGGGGGGTTGGGCAGAGCGGGTCAAGAGACCCAGTACTTC. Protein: CASGGLGRAGQETQYF.